These 5 T cell receptor beta chains were all obtained from the same sample, sequenced in a study of glioma-infiltrating T cells. Amplification of TCR alpha and beta CDR3 regions from RNA used iRepertoire nested multiplex PCR. TCRdb re-derived calls from the multiplex PCR reads in MiXCR, one entry per CDR3 protein. The table has roughly 200,000 distinct CDR3 sequences, 32% seen once; the top ten hold 20% to 25%. The sequenced material came from glioma tissue, nonneoplastic brain tissue, or PBMCs (not recorded which). The receptors were gathered from a human donor with low-grade glioma or glioblastoma, undergoing nonglioma brain surgery, or in good health (not recorded which).

This clonotype was recorded many times. The chain couples TRBV6-1 to TRBJ1-5; 8 nucleotides align to TRBD1. Germline CDR1 is MNHNS and CDR2 is SASEGT. The ends lost 6 bases at V and 6 bases at J; junction bases unmatched: 4. The CDR3 extends over 13 amino acids. The CDR3 nucleotides read TGTGCCAGCAGAGGACAGGGCACTCAGCCCCAGCATTTT. Protein sequence: CASRGQGTQPQHF.

This clonotype was observed at least ten times. This chain connects TRBV27 to TRBJ2-1; no definite D call. Germline CDR1 and CDR2: MNHEY and SMNVEV (reference sequence). Trimming removed 3 bases from V and 6 bases from J, with 6 bases in between. This CDR3 is 12 amino acids long. The CDR3 sequence is CASSFPGNEQFF. The DNA for the CDR3 is TGTGCCAGCAGTTTTCCGGGCAATGAGCAGTTCTTC.

This clonotype was seen many times. CDR3 residues: CASSSTADFNYEQYF. The CDR3 coding sequence is TGTGCCAGCAGCTCGACAGCCGACTTCAACTACGAGCAGTACTTC. The rearrangement uses TRBV7-2 and TRBJ2-7; a weak D match, TRBD1 (5 bases). Germline-derived CDR1 and CDR2 are SGHTA and FQGNSA. This CDR3 has 15 residues. Trimming left V 4 bases short and J 3 bases short, with 16 bases between.

The CDR3 DNA reads as TGTGCCACCGCACCACTCGCGACCCTGGGCGAGCAGTACTTC. Its protein product is CATAPLATLGEQYF. This chain connects TRBV12-3 or TRBV12-4 to TRBJ2-7; D unresolved. Trimming removed 10 bases at V and 6 bases at J, with 22 bases between. CDR3 size: 14 residues.

This clonotype came up a few times. The chain employs TRBV4-3 and TRBJ2-7, with D perhaps being TRBD1 or TRBD2 (10 bases each). Trimming stripped 9 bases from V and 6 bases from J, with 27 bases between. Germline V lookup: CDR1 LGHNA, CDR2 YSLEER. The CDR3 contains 16 residues. CDR3 in DNA: TGCGCCAGAGGACAGGGGGAAGTCCTAGCGGGAGCCGAGCAGTACTTC. Translation gives CARGQGEVLAGAEQYF.